These 13 T cell receptor beta chains came from one sample sequenced in a study of blood T cell repertoires in COVID-19. Repertoires were generated with immunoSEQ multiplex PCR, while TCRdb's copy carries only in-frame clones and drops some. The data contain 130,000 or so clones, around four fifths of them singletons. Input material: peripheral blood. Receptors originate from a human donor in a cohort sampled during active COVID-19.

This sequence joins TRBV4-2 and TRBJ2-2, with 7 nucleotides matching TRBD1. Germline values: CDR1 LGHNA, CDR2 YNFKEQ. The CDR3 spans 14 residues. V lost 4 bases to trimming and J lost 5 bases; unmatched junction nucleotides: 4. In DNA, the CDR3 is TGTGCCAGCAGCCGGGACAGAGGGACCGGGGAGCTGTTTTTT. Translating it yields CASSRDRGTGELFF.

A single count supports this clone. This chain joins TRBV5-1 and TRBJ2-5; D remains ambiguous. The CDR3 runs to 16 residues. Between the trimmed V and J ends, which lost 4 bases and 2 bases, there was a span of 18 bases. Germline V gene lookup returns CDR1 SGHRS and CDR2 YFSETQ. In nucleotides, the CDR3 is TGCGCCAGCAGCCCCCGGCAGGCCGGTTCTCAAGAGACCCAGTACTTC. It is translated as CASSPRQAGSQETQYF.

The chain has TRBV5-1 and TRBJ2-3, with 8 bases matching TRBD1. Trimming removed 0 bases from V and 2 bases from J; junction bases left unmatched: 2. Germline CDR1 SGHRS, CDR2 YFSETQ. There are 15 residues in the CDR3. In DNA form, the CDR3 reads TGCGCCAGCAGCTTGGGGACAGGGAACACAGATACGCAGTATTTT. Protein sequence: CASSLGTGNTDTQYF.

This chain joins TRBV5-4 and TRBJ2-7, with D maybe TRBD2 (6 bases). Germline assignment: CDR1 SGHNT and CDR2 YYREEE (reference sequence). The germline V and J ends were trimmed by 0 bases and 0 bases, with 13 bases remaining between them. The CDR3 is 16 residues long. The CDR3 DNA reads TGTGCCAGCAGCTTGGGCGGGACGGATAGCTCCTACGAGCAGTACTTC. It encodes CASSLGGTDSSYEQYF.

The genes are TRBV6-2 or TRBV6-3 and TRBJ2-1; a weak D match, TRBD2 (6 bases). V was pared by 6 bases and J by 10 bases, with 19 bases between. Germline CDR1 MNHEY, CDR2 SVGEGT. The CDR3 extends over 14 amino acids. CDR3 region: CASSTPGGVVEQFF. As DNA, the CDR3 is TGTGCCAGCAGCACCCCCGGAGGGGTCGTCGAGCAGTTCTTC.

The V call is TRBV7-8, the J call TRBJ2-1; D might be TRBD2 (5 bases). The CDR3 spans 14 residues. With 5 bases removed from V and 8 bases from J, the gap between germline ends came to 16 bases. The germline V gene has CDR1 SGHVS and CDR2 FQNEAQ. CDR3 DNA: TGTGCCAGCAGCCCCGACTACCTTGGCGATGAGCAGTTCTTC. Translating it yields CASSPDYLGDEQFF. Looking up the rest from reference TRBV7-8 and TRBJ2-1 gives the full variable domain: GAGVSQSPRYKVAKRGQDVALRCDPISGHVSLFWYQQALGQGPEFLTYFQNEAQLDKSGLPSDRFFAERPEGSVSTLKIQRTQQEDSAVYLCASSPDYLGDEQFFGPGTRLTVL.

This clone showed up just once. The chain carries TRBV9 and TRBJ2-2, with D maybe TRBD2 (6 bases). Looked up from germline, CDR1 is SGDLS and CDR2 is YYNGEE. V was trimmed by 0 bases and J by 0 bases, leaving 9 bases between them. This CDR3 spans 16 amino acids. The CDR3 reads CASSVGWGANTGELFF. CDR3 in DNA: TGTGCCAGCAGCGTAGGTTGGGGGGCGAACACCGGGGAGCTGTTTTTT.

The count of this clone is one. The gene calls are TRBV6-2 or TRBV6-3 and TRBJ1-1; 7 bases align to TRBD1. The CDR3 is 16 amino acids. The germline V gene encodes CDR1 MNHEY and CDR2 SVGEGT. Trimming took 2 bases from V and 5 from J; bases not matched to a gene: 11. The CDR3 region is CASSYGRGQGTTEAFF. The CDR3 DNA follows: TGTGCCAGCAGTTACGGAAGGGGGCAGGGTACGACTGAAGCTTTCTTT.

With regard to this clone: Other DNA sequences in this specimen translate into the identical CDR3. The rearrangement links TRBV7-9 to TRBJ1-2, with 8 nucleotides matching TRBD1. Looked up from germline, CDR1 is SEHNR and CDR2 is FQNEAQ (reference sequence). The CDR3 length is 13 residues. The V gene end was trimmed by 0 bases and the J gene end by 6 bases; junction bases not matched to a gene: 0. The CDR3 reads CASSLAQGDGYTF. Written as DNA, the CDR3 is TGTGCCAGCAGCTTAGCACAGGGGGATGGCTACACCTTC.

The chain uses TRBV9 and TRBJ2-1; TRBD2 matches at 7 bases. CDR3 size: 16 residues. Germline CDR1 SGDLS, CDR2 YYNGEE. V was clipped by 0 bases and J by 3 bases; unmatched bases: 6. DNA of the CDR3: TGTGCCAGCAGCGTAGAGGGCGGGGGAGGCTACAATGAGCAGTTCTTC. Translating gives CASSVEGGGGYNEQFF.

This rearrangement joins TRBV27 to TRBJ2-5, with TRBD1 as a possible D gene (6 bases). Trimming cost V 2 bases and J 5 bases, with 9 bases left between them. Germline V CDR1 and CDR2: MNHEY, SMNVEV (reference sequence). The CDR3 has 13 residues. The DNA of the CDR3 is TGTGCCAGCAGTTTAGAGGGGGTGGAGACCCAGTACTTC. It specifies CASSLEGVETQYF.

By its share, this clone is medium-sized. The V and J genes are TRBV2 and TRBJ1-2; D gene uncertain. Germline-derived CDR1 and CDR2 are SNHLY and FYNNEI. V lost 5 bases and J lost 0, with 7 bases in between. This CDR3 spans 13 amino acids. The CDR3 coding sequence is TGTGCCAGCAGTCCGGGAACTAACTATGGCTACACCTTC. Residues: CASSPGTNYGYTF.

V is TRBV3-1 (or the pseudogene TRBV3-2) and J is TRBJ2-3; 9 nucleotides line up with TRBD2. This CDR3 region has 16 residues. Germline loops: CDR1 LGHDT, CDR2 YNNKEL (reference sequence). With V trimmed by 4 bases and J by 0 bases, 5 bases remained unmatched. CDR3 loop: CASSRGLASSTDTQYF. DNA for the CDR3: TGTGCCAGCAGCCGCGGACTAGCGAGCAGCACAGATACGCAGTATTTT.